There are a few counts of the clone carrying this T cell receptor beta chain. Its antigen remains unknown. The data were taken from a study of T-cell reconstitution after alpha-beta-depleted transplantation in children. Notes on the study in general: Newly produced T cells mostly provided counts and TCRbeta diversity after one year, as hyperexpanded clones declined.

Unique molecular identifiers were used to barcode this TCRbeta library. TCRdb re-called the PCR reads with MiXCR, one entry per CDR3 protein. The data contain fewer than 1 million distinct CDR3 sequences, 15% to 20% of them singletons. The material was PBMCs, mostly from graft donor cells, obtained 360 days after TCRalphabeta/CD19-depleted stem cell transplant. The clonotype was recovered from a male patient between 5 and 17 years old who had a stem cell transplant for acute lymphoblastic leukemia, so the T cells may come from the graft donor.

CDR3 residues: CASSLTLDLFPPDTQYF. The CDR3, as DNA: TGTGCCAGCAGCTTGACGCTTGACCTATTCCCACCAGATACGCAGTATTTT. The V gene is TRBV7-9, the J gene TRBJ2-3; D is uncertain. This CDR3 contains 17 residues. The germline V gene has CDR1 SEHNR and CDR2 FQNEAQ (reference sequence). The V gene lost 3 bases and the J gene lost 4 bases, with 20 bases spanning the gap.